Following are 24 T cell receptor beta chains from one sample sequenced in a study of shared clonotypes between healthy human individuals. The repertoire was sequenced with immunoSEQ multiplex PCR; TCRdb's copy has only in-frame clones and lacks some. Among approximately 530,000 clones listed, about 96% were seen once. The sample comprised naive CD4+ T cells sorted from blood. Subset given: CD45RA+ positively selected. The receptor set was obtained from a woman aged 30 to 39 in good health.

The CDR3 nucleotides read TGTGCCAGCAGCACTCCCGGGACAGGGTTTCACACTGAAGCTTTCTTT. It yields the protein CASSTPGTGFHTEAFF. The V and J genes are TRBV28 and TRBJ1-1; 9 bases fit TRBD1. The CDR3 totals 16 residues. Germline trimming cut 6 bases from V and 3 bases from J; bases unmatched to any gene: 11. Germline CDR1 MDHEN, CDR2 SYDVKM.

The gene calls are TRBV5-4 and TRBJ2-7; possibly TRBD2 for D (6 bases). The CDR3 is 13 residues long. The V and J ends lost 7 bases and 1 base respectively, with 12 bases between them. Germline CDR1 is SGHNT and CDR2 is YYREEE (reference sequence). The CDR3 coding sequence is TGTGCCAGCGCCCGCGGGGCGTCCTACGAGCAGTACTTC. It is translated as CASARGASYEQYF.

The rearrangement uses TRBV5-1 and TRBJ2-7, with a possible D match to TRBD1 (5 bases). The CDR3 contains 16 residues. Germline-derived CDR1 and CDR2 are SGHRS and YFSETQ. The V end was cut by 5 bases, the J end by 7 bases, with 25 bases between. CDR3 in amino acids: CASSPVAGAEALEQYF. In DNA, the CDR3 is TGCGCCAGCAGTCCCGTGGCTGGGGCCGAAGCCTTAGAGCAGTACTTC.

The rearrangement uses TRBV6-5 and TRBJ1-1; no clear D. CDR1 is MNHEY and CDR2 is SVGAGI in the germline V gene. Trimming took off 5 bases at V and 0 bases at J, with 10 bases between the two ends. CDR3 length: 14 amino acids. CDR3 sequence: CASSPVQMNTEAFF. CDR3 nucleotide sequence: TGTGCCAGCAGTCCGGTGCAGATGAACACTGAAGCTTTCTTT.

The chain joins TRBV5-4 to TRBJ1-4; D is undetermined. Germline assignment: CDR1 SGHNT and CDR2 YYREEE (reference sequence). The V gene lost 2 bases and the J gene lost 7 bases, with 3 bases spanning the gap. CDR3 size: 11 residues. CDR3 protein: CASSFGEKLFF. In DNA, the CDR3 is TGTGCCAGCAGCTTCGGTGAAAAACTGTTTTTT.

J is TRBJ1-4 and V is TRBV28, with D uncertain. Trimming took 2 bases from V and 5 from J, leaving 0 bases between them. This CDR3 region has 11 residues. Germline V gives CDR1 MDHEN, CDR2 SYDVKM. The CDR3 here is CASSLNEKLFF. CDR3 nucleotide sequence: TGTGCCAGCAGTTTAAATGAAAAACTGTTTTTT.

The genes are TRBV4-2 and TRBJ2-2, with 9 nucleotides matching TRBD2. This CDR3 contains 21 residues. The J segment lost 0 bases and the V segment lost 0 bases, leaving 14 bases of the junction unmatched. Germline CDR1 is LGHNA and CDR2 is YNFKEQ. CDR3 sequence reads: CASSQDQSSVTSGSNTGELFF. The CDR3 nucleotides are TGTGCCAGCAGCCAAGATCAAAGTAGTGTAACTAGCGGGTCGAACACCGGGGAGCTGTTTTTT.

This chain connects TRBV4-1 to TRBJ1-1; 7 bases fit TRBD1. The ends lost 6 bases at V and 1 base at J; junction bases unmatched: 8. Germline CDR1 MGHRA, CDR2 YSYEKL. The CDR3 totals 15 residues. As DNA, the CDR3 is TGCGCCAGCAGGCGTCAGGGGGTCGGGAACACTGAAGCTTTCTTT. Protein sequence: CASRRQGVGNTEAFF.

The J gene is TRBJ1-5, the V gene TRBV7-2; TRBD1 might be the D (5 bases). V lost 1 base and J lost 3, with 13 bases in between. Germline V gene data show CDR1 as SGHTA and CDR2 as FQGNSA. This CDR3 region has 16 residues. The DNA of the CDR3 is TGTGCCAGCAGCTTAGGGGGGGGGAGTCCCAATCAGCCCCAGCATTTT. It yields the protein CASSLGGGSPNQPQHF.

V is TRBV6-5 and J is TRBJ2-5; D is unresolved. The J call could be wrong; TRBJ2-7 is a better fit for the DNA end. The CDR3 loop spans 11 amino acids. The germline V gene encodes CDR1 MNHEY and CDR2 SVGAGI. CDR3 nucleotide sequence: TGTGCCAGCAGTTCCCCCTACGAGCAGTACTTC. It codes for CASSSPYEQYF.

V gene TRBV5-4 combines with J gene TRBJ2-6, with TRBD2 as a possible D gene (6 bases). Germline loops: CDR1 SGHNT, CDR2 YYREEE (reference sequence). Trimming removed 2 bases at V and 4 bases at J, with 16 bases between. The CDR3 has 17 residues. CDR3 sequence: CASSFVRPGVGANVLTF. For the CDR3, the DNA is TGTGCCAGCAGCTTTGTGCGGCCGGGAGTAGGGGCCAACGTCCTGACTTTC.

This chain's CDR3 is CASSEGVGGTQYF. CDR3 in DNA: TGTGCCAGCAGTGAAGGAGTGGGGGGGACCCAGTACTTC. The chain carries TRBV6-1 and TRBJ2-5; D might be TRBD2 (6 bases). The CDR3 sequence is 13 residues long. From germline, CDR1 is MNHNS and CDR2 SASEGT. Between the trimmed V and J ends, which lost 1 base and 7 bases, there was a span of 10 bases.

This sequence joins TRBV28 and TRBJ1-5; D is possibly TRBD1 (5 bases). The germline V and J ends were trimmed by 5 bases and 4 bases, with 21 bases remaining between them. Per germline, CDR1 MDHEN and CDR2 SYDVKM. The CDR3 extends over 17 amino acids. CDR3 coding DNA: TGTGCCAGCAGTACCCTCATGGTGGGGGTTGGGAATCAGCCCCAGCATTTT. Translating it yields CASSTLMVGVGNQPQHF.

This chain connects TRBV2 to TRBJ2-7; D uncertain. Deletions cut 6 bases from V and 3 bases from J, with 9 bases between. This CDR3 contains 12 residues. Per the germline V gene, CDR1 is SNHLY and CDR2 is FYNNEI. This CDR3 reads CASSVDNYEQYF. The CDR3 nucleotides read TGTGCCAGCAGCGTAGACAACTACGAGCAGTACTTC.

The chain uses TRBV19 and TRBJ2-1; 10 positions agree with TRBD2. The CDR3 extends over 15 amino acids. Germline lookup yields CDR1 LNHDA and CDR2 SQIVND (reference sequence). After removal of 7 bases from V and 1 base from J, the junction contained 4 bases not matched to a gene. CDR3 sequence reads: CASTLAGPSYNEQFF. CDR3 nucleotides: TGTGCCAGTACACTAGCGGGACCGTCCTACAATGAGCAGTTCTTC.

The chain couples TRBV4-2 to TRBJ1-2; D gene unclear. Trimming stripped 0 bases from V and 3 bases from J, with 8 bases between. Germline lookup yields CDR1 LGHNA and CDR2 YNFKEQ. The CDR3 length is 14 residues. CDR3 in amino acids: CASSQDIGDYGYTF. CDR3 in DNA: TGTGCCAGCAGCCAAGATATCGGGGACTATGGCTACACCTTC.

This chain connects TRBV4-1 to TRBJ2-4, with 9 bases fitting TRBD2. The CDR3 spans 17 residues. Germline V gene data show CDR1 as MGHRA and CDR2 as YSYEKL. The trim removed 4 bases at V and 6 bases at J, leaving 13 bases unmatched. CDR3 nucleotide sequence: TGCGCCAGCAGCCTCGCCCCCCGGACTAGCGATCGAAACATTCAGTACTTC. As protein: CASSLAPRTSDRNIQYF.

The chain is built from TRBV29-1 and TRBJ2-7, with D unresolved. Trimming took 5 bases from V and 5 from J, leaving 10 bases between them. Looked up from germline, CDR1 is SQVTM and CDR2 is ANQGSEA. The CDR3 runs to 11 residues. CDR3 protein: CSVIIGDEQYF. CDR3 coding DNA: TGCAGCGTTATCATCGGTGACGAGCAGTACTTC.

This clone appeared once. CDR3 bases: TGTGCCAGCAGTTTCCGCCGAGGCACCGTTATGGATTCTGGGGCCAACGTCCTGACTTTC. Protein sequence: CASSFRRGTVMDSGANVLTF. The chain has TRBV27 and TRBJ2-6; D remains ambiguous. The CDR3 loop spans 20 amino acids. Deletions cut 3 bases from V and 1 base from J, with 22 bases between. Germline V lookup: CDR1 MNHEY, CDR2 SMNVEV (reference sequence).

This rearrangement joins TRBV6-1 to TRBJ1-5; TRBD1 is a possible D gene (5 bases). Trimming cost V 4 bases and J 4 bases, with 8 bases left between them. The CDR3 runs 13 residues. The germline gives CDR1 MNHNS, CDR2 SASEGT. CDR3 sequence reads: CASSVRGNQPQHF. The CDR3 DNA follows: TGTGCCAGCAGTGTTCGGGGGAATCAGCCCCAGCATTTT.

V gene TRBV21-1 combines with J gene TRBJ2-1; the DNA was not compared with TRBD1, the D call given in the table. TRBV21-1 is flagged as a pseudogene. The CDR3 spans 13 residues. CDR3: CASSTGQDNEQFF. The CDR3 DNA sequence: TGTGCCAGCAGCACGGGACAGGACAATGAGCAGTTCTTC.

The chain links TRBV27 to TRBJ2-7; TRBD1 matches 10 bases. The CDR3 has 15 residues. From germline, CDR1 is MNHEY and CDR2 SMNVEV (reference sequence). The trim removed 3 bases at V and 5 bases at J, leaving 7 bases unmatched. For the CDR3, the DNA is TGTGCCAGCAGTTTGACCTGGGACAGGGGAAACGAGCAGTACTTC. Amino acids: CASSLTWDRGNEQYF.

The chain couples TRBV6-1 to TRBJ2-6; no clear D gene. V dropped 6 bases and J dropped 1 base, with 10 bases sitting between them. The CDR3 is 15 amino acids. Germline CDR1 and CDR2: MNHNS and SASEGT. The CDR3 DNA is TGTGCCAGCAGCCAGGCTCCGTCTGGGGCCAACGTCCTGACTTTC. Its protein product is CASSQAPSGANVLTF.

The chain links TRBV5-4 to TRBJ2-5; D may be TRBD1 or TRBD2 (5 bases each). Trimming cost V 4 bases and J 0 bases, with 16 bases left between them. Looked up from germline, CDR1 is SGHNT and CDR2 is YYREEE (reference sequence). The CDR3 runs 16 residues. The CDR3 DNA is TGTGCCAGCAGCGAAGGGGACCGATGGTACCAAGAGACCCAGTACTTC. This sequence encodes CASSEGDRWYQETQYF.